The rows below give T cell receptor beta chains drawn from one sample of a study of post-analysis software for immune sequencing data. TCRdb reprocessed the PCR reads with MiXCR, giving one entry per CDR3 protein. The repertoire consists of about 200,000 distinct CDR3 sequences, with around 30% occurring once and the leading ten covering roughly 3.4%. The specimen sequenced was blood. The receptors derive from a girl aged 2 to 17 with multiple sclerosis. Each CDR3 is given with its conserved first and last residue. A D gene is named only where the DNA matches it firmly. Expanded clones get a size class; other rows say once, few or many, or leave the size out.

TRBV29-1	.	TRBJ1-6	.	TGCAGCGTTGAAAGGGATAAGGGTTCACCCCTCCACTTT	CSVERDKGSPLHF
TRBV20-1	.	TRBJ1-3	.	TGCAGTGCTAGAGGACTTGCGCATGTAAACACCATATATTTT	CSARGLAHVNTIYF
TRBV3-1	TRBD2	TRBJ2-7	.	TGTGCCAGCAGCCAAGGAGCGGGAGAAACCCACGAGCAGTACTTC	CASSQGAGETHEQYF
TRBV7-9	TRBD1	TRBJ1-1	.	TGTGCCAGCAGCCGCAGGGCAGGGGGGCGTATGAACACTGAAGCTTTCTTT	CASSRRAGGRMNTEAFF
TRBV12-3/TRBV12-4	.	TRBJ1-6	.	TGTGCCAGCACACACGTAACCTTTAATTCACCCCTCCACTTT	CASTHVTFNSPLHF
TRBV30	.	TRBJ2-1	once	TGTGCCTGGAGCCCTCGGACTAACGGGGCGGTCGGTGAGCAGTTCTTC	CAWSPRTNGAVGEQFF
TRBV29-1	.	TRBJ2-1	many	TGCAGCGTTGTGACCGAGAGCTCCTACAATGAGCAGTTCTTC	CSVVTESSYNEQFF
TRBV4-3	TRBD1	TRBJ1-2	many	TGCGCCAGCAGCCCGACAGGGGACCGAGGCTACACCTTC	CASSPTGDRGYTF
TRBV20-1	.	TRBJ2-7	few	TGCAGTGCTAGGGAGCGATTTGAGCAGTACTTC	CSARERFEQYF
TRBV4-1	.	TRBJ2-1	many	TGCGCCAGCAGCCCGGCGGGGATTGTTAGCGGTAGCTCCTACAATGAGCAGTTCTTC	CASSPAGIVSGSSYNEQFF
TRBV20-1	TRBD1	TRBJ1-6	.	TGCAGTGCTAGGACAGGGGGGGATTCACCCCTCCACTTT	CSARTGGDSPLHF
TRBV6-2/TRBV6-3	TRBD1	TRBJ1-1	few	TGTGCCAGCAGTAAACGGGACAGGGGGCCAGTGAACACTGAAGCTTTCTTT	CASSKRDRGPVNTEAFF
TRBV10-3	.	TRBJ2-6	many	TGTGCCATCAGTGAAGGGCGGATGCTTGGGGCCAACGTCCTGACTTTC	CAISEGRMLGANVLTF
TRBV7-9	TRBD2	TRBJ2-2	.	TGTGCCAGCAGCTTTGGACTAGCGAGCGCCGGGGAGCTGTTTTTT	CASSFGLASAGELFF
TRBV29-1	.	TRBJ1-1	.	TGCAGCGTTGGGGGGGGGGTAGGCACTGAAGCTTTCTTT	CSVGGGVGTEAFF
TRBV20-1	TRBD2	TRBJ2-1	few	TGCAGTGCTAGAGTAATAGCGGGGGGACGCAATGAGCAGTTCTTC	CSARVIAGGRNEQFF
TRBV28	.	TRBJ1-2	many	TGTGCCACCGGAGGACTGACCTATGGCTACACCTTC	CATGGLTYGYTF
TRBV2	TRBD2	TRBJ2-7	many	TGTGCCAGCAGTGGCCTTTTCGGGGGGAGCTCCTACGAGCAGTACTTC	CASSGLFGGSSYEQYF
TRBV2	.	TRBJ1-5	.	TGTGCCAGCAGTTTTGGGGGCTTTCAGCCCCAGCATTTT	CASSFGGFQPQHF
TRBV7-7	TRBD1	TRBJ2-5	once	TGTGCTAGCAGCGTAGAAACCCGGGACAGGCGATGGGAGACCCAGTACTTC	CASSVETRDRRWETQYF
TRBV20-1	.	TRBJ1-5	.	TGCAGTGCTAGCCGGGGTGGCAATCAGCCCCAGCATTTT	CSASRGGNQPQHF
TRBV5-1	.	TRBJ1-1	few	TGCGCCAGCAGCCGGACTCACGAACAACGGAACACTGAAGCTTTCTTT	CASSRTHEQRNTEAFF
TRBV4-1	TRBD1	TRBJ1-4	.	TGCGCCAACAGCCAAGGCATCCGGACAGGTCGGGCTGAAAAACTGTTTTTT	CANSQGIRTGRAEKLFF
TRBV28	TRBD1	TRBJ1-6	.	TGTGCCAGCAGTCCCGGGACAGCAGATAATTCACCCCTCCACTTT	CASSPGTADNSPLHF
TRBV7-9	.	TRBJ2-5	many	TGTGCCAGCAGCTTAGAGCTAGCTGGTGAGACCCAGTACTTC	CASSLELAGETQYF
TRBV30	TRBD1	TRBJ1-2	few	TGTGCCTGGAGAGGACAGGGGGCCGGCTACACCTTC	CAWRGQGAGYTF
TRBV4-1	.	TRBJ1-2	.	TGCGCCAGCAGCCCCACCTGGGCACCTACTAACTATGGCTACACCTTC	CASSPTWAPTNYGYTF
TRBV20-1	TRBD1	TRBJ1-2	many	TGCAGTGCTAGAACACCCACAGGGGTTTATGGCTACACCTTC	CSARTPTGVYGYTF
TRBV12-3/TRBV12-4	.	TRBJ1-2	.	TGTGCCAGCAGCTCAGGCGGGGGTCCTCTGGATGGCTACACCTTC	CASSSGGGPLDGYTF
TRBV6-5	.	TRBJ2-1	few	TGTGCCAGCACCAAACCGGGCTTTTATGAGCAGTTCTTC	CASTKPGFYEQFF
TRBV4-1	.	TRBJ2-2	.	TGCGCCAGCAGCCCGAGGTCCGCATCCGTGAACACCGGGGAGCTGTTTTTT	CASSPRSASVNTGELFF
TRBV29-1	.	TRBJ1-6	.	TGCAGCGCTCCTCCCAGGGGTGGTAATTCACCCCTCCACTTT	CSAPPRGGNSPLHF
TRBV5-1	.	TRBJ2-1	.	TGCGCCAGCAGTCCCCTAGTACGAGGTGAGCAGTTCTTC	CASSPLVRGEQFF
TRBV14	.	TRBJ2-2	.	TGTGCCAGCAGCCAAGATCGGAGGGCCTACCCTGGTTCCGGGGAGCTGTTTTTT	CASSQDRRAYPGSGELFF
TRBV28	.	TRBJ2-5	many	TGTGCCAGCATTTCGGCTCAAGAGACCCAGTACTTC	CASISAQETQYF
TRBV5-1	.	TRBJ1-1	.	TGCGCCAGCAGCTCAAGCCAGTTGAACACTGAAGCTTTCTTT	CASSSSQLNTEAFF
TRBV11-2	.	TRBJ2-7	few	TGTGCCAGCAGCTTAGATATAGACAGAACATACGAGCAGTACTTC	CASSLDIDRTYEQYF
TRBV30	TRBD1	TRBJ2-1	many	TGTGCCTGGGGGACAGGGAGTTTAAGTAATGAGCAGTTCTTC	CAWGTGSLSNEQFF
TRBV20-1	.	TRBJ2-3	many	TGCAGTGCTAGAGGGGGCAGGGTAACAGATACGCAGTATTTT	CSARGGRVTDTQYF
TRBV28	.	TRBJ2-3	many	TGCGCCAGCAGCCCTGGCGGTAGCACAGATACGCAGTATTTT	CASSPGGSTDTQYF
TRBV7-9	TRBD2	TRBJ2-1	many	TGTGCCAGCAGCCCAAGGACTAGCGGCCATGAGCAGTTCTTC	CASSPRTSGHEQFF
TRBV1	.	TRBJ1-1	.	TGCACCAGCAGCCATCGAGACTCTCGTCCAGCTTTCTTT	CTSSHRDSRPAFF
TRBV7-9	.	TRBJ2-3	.	TGTGCCAGCAGTTACCTGGAGACTGATGCGCAGTATTTT	CASSYLETDAQYF
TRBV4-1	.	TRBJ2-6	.	TGCGCCAGCAGCCCCCGGCGGGTTTCTGGGGCCAACGTCCTGACTTTC	CASSPRRVSGANVLTF
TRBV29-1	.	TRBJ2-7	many	TGCAGCGTTGAAAGGGGGTCCTACGAGCAGTACTTC	CSVERGSYEQYF
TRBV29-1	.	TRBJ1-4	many	TGCAGCGTTTCCGGCCTTTGGGGTACTAATGAAAAACTGTTTTTT	CSVSGLWGTNEKLFF
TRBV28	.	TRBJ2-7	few	TGTGCCAGCAGGTGGGGCGAGAGCTCCTACGAGCAGTACTTC	CASRWGESSYEQYF
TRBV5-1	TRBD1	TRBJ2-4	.	TGCGCCAGCAGCGCTAACTCCGGGACAGGGGACATTCAGTACTTC	CASSANSGTGDIQYF